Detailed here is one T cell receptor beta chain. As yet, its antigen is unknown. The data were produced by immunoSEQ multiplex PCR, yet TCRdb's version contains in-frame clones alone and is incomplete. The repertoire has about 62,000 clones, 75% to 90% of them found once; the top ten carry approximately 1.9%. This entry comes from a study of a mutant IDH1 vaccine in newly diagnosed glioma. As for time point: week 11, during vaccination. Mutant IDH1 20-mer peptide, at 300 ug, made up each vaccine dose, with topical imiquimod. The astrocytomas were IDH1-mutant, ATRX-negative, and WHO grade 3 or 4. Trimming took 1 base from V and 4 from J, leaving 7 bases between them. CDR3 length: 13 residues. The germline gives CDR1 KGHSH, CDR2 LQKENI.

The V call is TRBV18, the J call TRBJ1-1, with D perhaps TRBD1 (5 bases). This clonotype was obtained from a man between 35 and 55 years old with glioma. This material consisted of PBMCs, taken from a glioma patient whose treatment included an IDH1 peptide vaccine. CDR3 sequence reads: CASSPQGPTEAFF. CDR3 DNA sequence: TGTGCCAGCTCACCACAGGGGCCCACTGAAGCTTTCTTT.